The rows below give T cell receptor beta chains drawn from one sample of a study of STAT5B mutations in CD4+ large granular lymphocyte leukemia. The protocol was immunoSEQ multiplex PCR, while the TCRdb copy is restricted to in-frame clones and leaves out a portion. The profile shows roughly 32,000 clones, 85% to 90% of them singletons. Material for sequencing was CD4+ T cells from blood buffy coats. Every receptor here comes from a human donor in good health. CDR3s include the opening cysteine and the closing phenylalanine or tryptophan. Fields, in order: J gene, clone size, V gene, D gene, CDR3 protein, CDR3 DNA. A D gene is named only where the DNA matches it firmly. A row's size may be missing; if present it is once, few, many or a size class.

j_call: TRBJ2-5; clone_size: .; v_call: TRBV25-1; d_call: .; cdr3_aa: CASSEYGGAQETQYF; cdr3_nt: TGTGCCAGCAGTGAATATGGAGGGGCCCAAGAGACCCAGTACTTC
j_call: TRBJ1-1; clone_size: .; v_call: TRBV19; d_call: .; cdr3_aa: CASSGAYTEAFF; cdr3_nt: TGTGCCAGTAGTGGAGCGTACACTGAAGCTTTCTTT
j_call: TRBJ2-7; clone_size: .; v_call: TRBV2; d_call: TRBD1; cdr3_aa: CASGYGGTGGRYEQYF; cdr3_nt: TGTGCCAGCGGCTATGGGGGGACAGGGGGCCGCTACGAGCAGTACTTC
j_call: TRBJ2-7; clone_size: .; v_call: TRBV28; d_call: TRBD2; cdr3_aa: CASSTGTSGSGSVSYEQYF; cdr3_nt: TGTGCCAGCAGTACCGGGACTAGCGGGAGCGGGTCGGTGTCCTACGAGCAGTACTTC
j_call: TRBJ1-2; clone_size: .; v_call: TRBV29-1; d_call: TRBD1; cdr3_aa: CSVEGGTGIYGYTF; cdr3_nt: TGCAGCGTTGAAGGGGGGACAGGGATCTATGGTTACACCTTC
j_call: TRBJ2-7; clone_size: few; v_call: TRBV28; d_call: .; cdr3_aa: CASSSDRILYEQYF; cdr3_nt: TGTGCCAGCAGCTCTGACAGAATACTCTACGAGCAGTACTTC
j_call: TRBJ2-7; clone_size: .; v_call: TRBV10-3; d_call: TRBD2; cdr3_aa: CAISEVAGGEQYF; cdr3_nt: TGTGCCATCAGTGAGGTAGCGGGAGGCGAGCAGTACTTC
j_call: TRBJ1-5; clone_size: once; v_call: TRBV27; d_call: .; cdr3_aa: CASSFRENQPQHF; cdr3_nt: TGTGCCAGCAGTTTTCGGGAGAATCAGCCCCAGCATTTT
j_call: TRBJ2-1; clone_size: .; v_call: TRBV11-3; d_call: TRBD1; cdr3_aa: CASRTTGGNEQFF; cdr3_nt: TGTGCCAGCCGAACCACAGGGGGCAATGAGCAGTTCTTC
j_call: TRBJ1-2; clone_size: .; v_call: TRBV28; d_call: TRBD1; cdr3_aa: CASRKDRALSNYGYTF; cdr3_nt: TGTGCCAGCAGGAAGGACAGGGCTTTGTCTAACTATGGCTACACCTTC
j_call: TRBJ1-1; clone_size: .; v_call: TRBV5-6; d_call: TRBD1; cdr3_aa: CASSLFGQVLMNTEAFF; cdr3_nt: TGTGCCAGCAGCTTGTTCGGACAGGTTCTTATGAACACTGAAGCTTTCTTT
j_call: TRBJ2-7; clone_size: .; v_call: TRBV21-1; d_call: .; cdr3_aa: CASSSKSTIQHEQYF; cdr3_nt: TGTGCCAGCAGCTCAAAGTCGACCATCCAGCACGAGCAGTACTTC
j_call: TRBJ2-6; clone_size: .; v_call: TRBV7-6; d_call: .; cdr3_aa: CASSLAPQTTGANVLTF; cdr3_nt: TGTGCCAGCAGCTTAGCGCCCCAGACTACCGGGGCCAACGTCCTGACTTTC
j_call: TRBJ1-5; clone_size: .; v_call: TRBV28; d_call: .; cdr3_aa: CASSLGPSPSNQPQHF; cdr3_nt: TGTGCCAGCAGTTTAGGCCCAAGCCCAAGCAATCAGCCCCAGCATTTT
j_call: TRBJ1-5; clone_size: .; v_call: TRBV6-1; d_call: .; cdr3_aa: CASSAEEGMGAYQPQHF; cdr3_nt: TGTGCCAGCAGTGCTGAAGAAGGTATGGGGGCGTATCAGCCCCAGCATTTT
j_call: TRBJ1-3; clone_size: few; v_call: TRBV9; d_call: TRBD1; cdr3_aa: CASSTSDREIYF; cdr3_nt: TGTGCCAGCAGCACCTCGGACAGGGAGATATATTTT
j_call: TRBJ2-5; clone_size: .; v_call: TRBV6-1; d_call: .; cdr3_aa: CASSEGRGVSGTQYF; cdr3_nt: TGTGCCAGCAGTGAGGGCAGGGGCGTTAGTGGGACCCAGTACTTC
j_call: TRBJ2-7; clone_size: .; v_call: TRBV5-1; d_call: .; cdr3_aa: CASSPQVRDPEYF; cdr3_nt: TGCGCCAGCAGCCCCCAAGTCAGGGATCCGGAGTACTTC
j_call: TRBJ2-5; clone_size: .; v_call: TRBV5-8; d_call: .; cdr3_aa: CASSFRGTETQYF; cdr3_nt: TGTGCCAGCAGCTTTAGGGGTACAGAGACCCAGTACTTC
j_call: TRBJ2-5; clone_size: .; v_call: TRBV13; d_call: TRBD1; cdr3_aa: CASSTGGGEPQETQYF; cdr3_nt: TGTGCCAGCAGCACAGGGGGCGGCGAGCCCCAAGAGACCCAGTACTTC
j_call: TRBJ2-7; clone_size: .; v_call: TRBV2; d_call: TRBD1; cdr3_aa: CASSADRVGSYEQYF; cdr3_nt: TGTGCCAGCAGTGCGGACAGGGTTGGATCCTACGAGCAGTACTTC
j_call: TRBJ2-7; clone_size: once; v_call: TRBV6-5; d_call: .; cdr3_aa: CASSPVSGEQYF; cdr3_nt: TGTGCCAGCAGTCCTGTTAGTGGCGAGCAGTACTTC
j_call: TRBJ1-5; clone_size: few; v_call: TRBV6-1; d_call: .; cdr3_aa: CASSERELAGRLFF; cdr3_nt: TGTGCCAGCAGTGAAAGGGAGCTGGCAGGGAGGCTTTTTTTT
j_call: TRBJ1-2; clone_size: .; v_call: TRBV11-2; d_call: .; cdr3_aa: CASSLAGHYGYTF; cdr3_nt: TGTGCCAGCAGCTTAGCAGGACACTATGGCTACACCTTC
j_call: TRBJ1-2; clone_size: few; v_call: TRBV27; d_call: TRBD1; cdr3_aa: CASSIWGTGEDYGYTF; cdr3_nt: TGTGCCAGCAGCATCTGGGGGACAGGGGAAGACTATGGCTACACCTTC